This TCR beta chain was recovered during a study of shared clonotypes between healthy human individuals. A single count supports this clone. The sample carries other DNA sequences with the same CDR3. Repertoires were generated with immunoSEQ multiplex PCR, while TCRdb's copy carries only in-frame clones and drops some. The sample lists roughly 2.2 million clones; approximately 93% were seen once. There are 13 residues in the CDR3. CDR1 SGDLS and CDR2 YYNGEE come from the germline V gene. V lost 3 bases and J lost 2; bases outside the gene matches: 2. The chain has TRBV9 and TRBJ2-7, with 7 bases that match TRBD2. This clonotype was sampled from a man between 18 and 29 years old in good health. Some clones in this sample may be carry-over from other donors' samples. The sample taken for sequencing was naive CD4+ T cells from PBMCs. Subset of the sample: CD45RA+ positively selected. The CDR3 DNA reads as TGTGCCAGCAGCGGGACTAGGGCCTACGAGCAGTACTTC. This encodes CASSGTRAYEQYF.